These 4 T cell receptor beta chains share one sample of origin, sequenced in a study of cytomegalovirus exposure and HLA in healthy donors. It was with 60 Vbeta and 13 Jbeta primers that the PCR ran. Method: immunoSEQ multiplex PCR; TCRdb's copy keeps in-frame clones and lacks some. The table records roughly 200,000 clones, about 9.4% of them present only once. The source material was PBMCs. The receptors here all came from a woman in her 30s in good health and CMV-seropositive.

V is TRBV6-1 and J is TRBJ1-2; D unclear. V lost 1 base to trimming and J lost 5 bases, with 17 bases between them. From germline, CDR1 is MNHNS and CDR2 SASEGT. CDR3 length equals 16 residues. CDR3 DNA: TGTGCCAGCAGTGAAGGTGTCCAAGCCCTCCCATATGGCTACACCTTC. It yields the protein CASSEGVQALPYGYTF.

This clone was observed a few times. The chain has TRBV19 and TRBJ1-1, with D perhaps TRBD1 (5 bases). The CDR3 is 14 amino acids. Trimming removed 7 bases from V and 1 base from J, with 13 bases in between. CDR1 LNHDA and CDR2 SQIVND come from the germline V gene (reference sequence). DNA for the CDR3: TGTGCCAGTAACTGGGGACTCTCGAACACTGAAGCTTTCTTT. It specifies CASNWGLSNTEAFF.

This chain links TRBV2 with TRBJ1-4; D might be TRBD1 (6 bases). CDR3 length: 15 residues. Germline V gene data show CDR1 as SNHLY and CDR2 as FYNNEI. Trimming pared 3 bases from V and 5 bases from J, leaving 13 bases between. The CDR3: CASSESGGLNEKLFF. In DNA form, the CDR3 reads TGTGCCAGCAGTGAGTCGGGGGGCCTAAATGAAAAACTGTTTTTT.

This clone was counted once. The rearrangement joins TRBV7-9 to TRBJ1-2; 7 bases agree with TRBD1. The CDR3 extends over 13 amino acids. Germline assignment: CDR1 SEHNR and CDR2 FQNEAQ (reference sequence). After removal of 5 bases from V and 8 bases from J, the junction contained 8 bases not matched to a gene. The CDR3 loop is CASSLYTGEGYTF. Written as DNA, the CDR3 is TGTGCCAGCAGCCTCTACACAGGGGAAGGCTACACCTTC.